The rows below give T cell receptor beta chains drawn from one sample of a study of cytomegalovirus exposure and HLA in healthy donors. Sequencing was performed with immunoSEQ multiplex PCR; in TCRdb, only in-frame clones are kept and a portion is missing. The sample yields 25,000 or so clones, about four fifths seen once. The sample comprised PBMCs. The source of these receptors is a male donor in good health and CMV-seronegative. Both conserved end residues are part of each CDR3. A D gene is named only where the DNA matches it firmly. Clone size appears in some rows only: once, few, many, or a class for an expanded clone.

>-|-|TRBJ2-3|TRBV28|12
CASSRGADTQYF
TGTGCCAGCAGTAGGGGTGCCGATACGCAGTATTTT
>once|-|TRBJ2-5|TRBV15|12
CATKTPSGTQYF
TGTGCCACCAAGACACCTTCCGGGACCCAGTACTTC
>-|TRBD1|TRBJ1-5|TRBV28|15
CASGPGDRGYQPQHF
TGTGCCAGCGGCCCCGGGGACAGGGGCTATCAGCCCCAGCATTTT
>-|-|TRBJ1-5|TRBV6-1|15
CASTDLVRVYQPQHF
TGTGCCAGCACTGACCTCGTCAGGGTATATCAGCCCCAGCATTTT
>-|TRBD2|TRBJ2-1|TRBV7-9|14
CASSSSGGDNEQFF
TGTGCCAGCAGCTCTAGCGGGGGGGACAATGAGCAGTTCTTC
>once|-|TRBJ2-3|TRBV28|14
CASSLDPAADTQYF
TGTGCCAGCAGTTTGGATCCGGCGGCAGATACGCAGTATTTT
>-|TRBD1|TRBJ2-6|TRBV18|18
CASSPQTGTAPGANVLTF
TGTGCCAGCTCACCACAAACCGGGACAGCTCCTGGGGCCAACGTCCTGACTTTC
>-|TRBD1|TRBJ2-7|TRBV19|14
CASSLQTGGNEQYF
TGTGCCAGTAGTCTCCAGACAGGGGGTAACGAGCAGTACTTC
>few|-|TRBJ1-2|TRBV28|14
CASSLGGADYGYTF
TGTGCCAGCAGTTTAGGGGGCGCGGACTATGGCTACACCTTC
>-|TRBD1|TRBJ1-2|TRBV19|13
CASSPGTVVSLTF
TGTGCCAGTAGTCCAGGGACAGTCGTTTCGCTCACCTTC
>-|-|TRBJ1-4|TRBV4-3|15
CASSQAGGLNEKLFF
TGCGCCAGCAGCCAGGCCGGGGGGCTTAATGAAAAACTGTTTTTT
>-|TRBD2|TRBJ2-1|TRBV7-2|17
CASSLDRRIGLDNEQFF
TGTGCCAGCAGCTTAGACCGACGAATAGGACTAGACAATGAGCAGTTCTTC
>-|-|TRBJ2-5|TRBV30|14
CAWSSGAGQETQYF
TGTGCCTGGAGTAGTGGGGCAGGTCAAGAGACCCAGTACTTC
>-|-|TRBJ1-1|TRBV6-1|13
CASSGTVGGDAFF
TGTGCCAGCAGTGGTACCGTAGGAGGGGACGCTTTCTTT
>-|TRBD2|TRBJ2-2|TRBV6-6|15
CASSKGLDTTGELFF
TGTGCCAGCAGTAAAGGACTAGATACCACCGGGGAGCTGTTTTTT
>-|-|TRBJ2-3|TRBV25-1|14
CASSPIEFTDTQYF
TGTGCCAGCAGTCCTATAGAATTCACAGATACGCAGTATTTT
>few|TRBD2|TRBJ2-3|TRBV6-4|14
CASSEVGGADTQYF
TGTGCCAGCAGTGAAGTGGGGGGGGCAGATACGCAGTATTTT
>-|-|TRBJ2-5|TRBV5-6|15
CASSLWSWGRETQYF
TGTGCCAGCAGCTTGTGGTCGTGGGGCCGGGAGACCCAGTACTTC
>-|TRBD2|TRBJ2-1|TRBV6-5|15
CASSYSRTSGNEQFF
TGTGCCAGCAGTTACTCTCGGACTAGCGGGAATGAGCAGTTCTTC
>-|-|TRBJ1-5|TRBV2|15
CASSESDDPNQPQHF
TGTGCCAGCAGTGAATCAGATGATCCGAATCAGCCCCAGCATTTT
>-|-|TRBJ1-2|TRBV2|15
CATREGSSLNYGYTF
TGTGCCACCCGGGAAGGCTCATCCCTTAACTATGGCTACACCTTC
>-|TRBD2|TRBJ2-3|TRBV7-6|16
CASSSSSGGAWDTQYF
TGTGCCAGCAGCTCCAGTAGCGGGGGGGCCTGGGATACGCAGTATTTT